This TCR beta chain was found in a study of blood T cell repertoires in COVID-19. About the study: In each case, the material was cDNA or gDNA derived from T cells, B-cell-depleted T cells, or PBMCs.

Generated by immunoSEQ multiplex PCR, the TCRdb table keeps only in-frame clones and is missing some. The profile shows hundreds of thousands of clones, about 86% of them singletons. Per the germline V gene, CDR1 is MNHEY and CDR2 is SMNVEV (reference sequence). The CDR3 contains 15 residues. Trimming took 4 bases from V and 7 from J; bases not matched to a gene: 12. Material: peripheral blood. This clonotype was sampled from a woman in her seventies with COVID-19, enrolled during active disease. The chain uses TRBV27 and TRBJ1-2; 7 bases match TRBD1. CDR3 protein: CASSSNNRGRGGYTF. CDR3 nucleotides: TGTGCCAGCAGTTCCAATAACAGGGGACGGGGTGGCTACACCTTC.